Listed here are 26 T cell receptor beta chains from one sample, sequenced in a study of PD-1 blockade in classical Hodgkin lymphoma. The assay was immunoSEQ multiplex PCR, and TCRdb's table has in-frame clones only and misses some. The sample has about 20,000 clones, roughly 89% seen once; the top ten hold about 0.24%. Time point in this sample: newly diagnosed, previously untreated cHL patient sample. The CD4+ T cells used were purified from thawed PBMCs through magnetic negative selection. Sequencing was done on a sample of CD4+ T cells from blood. The receptor set was obtained from a human donor with classical Hodgkin lymphoma.

The chain employs TRBV10-3 and TRBJ2-2; D call uncertain. CDR3 length equals 15 residues. Per germline, CDR1 ENHRY and CDR2 SYGVKD. The V end was cut by 4 bases, the J end by 0 bases, with 9 bases between. The CDR3 nucleotides read TGTGCCATCAGTGTAGATGGGGCGAACACCGGGGAGCTGTTTTTT. Its translation is CAISVDGANTGELFF.

The chain uses TRBV4-3 and TRBJ2-5, with D maybe TRBD1 (6 bases). The J call is in doubt because the DNA end fits TRBJ2-7 better. The CDR3 spans 16 residues. Germline V gene lookup returns CDR1 LGHNA and CDR2 YSLEER. CDR3 in amino acids: CASSQGPGHGIYEQYF. The CDR3 nucleotides are TGCGCCAGCAGCCAAGGTCCGGGACATGGGATTTACGAGCAGTACTTC.

The rearrangement joins TRBV11-2 to TRBJ2-2; unclear D gene. CDR3 length equals 15 residues. Germline CDR1 is SGHAT and CDR2 is FQNNGV. V lost 5 bases and J 1 base, leaving 11 bases between the germline ends. This CDR3 reads CASSRRQVNTGELFF. Here the CDR3 DNA reads TGTGCCAGCAGCCGACGGCAGGTGAACACCGGGGAGCTGTTTTTT.

The gene calls are TRBV12-5 and TRBJ2-7; D not resolved. This CDR3 has 15 amino acids. V was pared by 1 base and J by 2 bases, with 12 bases between. The germline V gene encodes CDR1 LGHNT and CDR2 FRNRAP. The CDR3 here is CASGLGIGATYEQYF. DNA for the CDR3: TGTGCTAGTGGTTTGGGAATCGGAGCCACCTACGAGCAGTACTTC.

This chain joins TRBV10-3 and TRBJ1-2; D might be TRBD1 (6 bases). V was trimmed by 4 bases and J by 2 bases, leaving 11 bases between them. The CDR3 spans 14 residues. Germline V gene lookup returns CDR1 ENHRY and CDR2 SYGVKD. CDR3 in amino acids: CAISAIGQNYGYTF. CDR3 DNA: TGTGCCATCAGTGCCATCGGACAGAACTATGGCTACACCTTC.

CDR3 nucleotide sequence: TGTGCCAGCAGTTTCGGGGATGTAAGGAATCAGCCCCAGCATTTT. This sequence encodes CASSFGDVRNQPQHF. The chain has TRBV28 and TRBJ1-5; D is unresolved. The germline V gene has CDR1 MDHEN and CDR2 SYDVKM. There are 15 residues in the CDR3. Trimming stripped 3 bases from V and 4 bases from J, with 13 bases between.

The chain links TRBV28 to TRBJ1-2; D unclear. Trimming cost V 2 bases and J 2 bases, with 15 bases left between them. Per germline, CDR1 MDHEN and CDR2 SYDVKM. There are 16 residues in the CDR3. The CDR3 bases are TGTGCCAGCAGTTTACCCGCGAATGGAGGGAACTATGGCTACACCTTC. It translates to CASSLPANGGNYGYTF.

This clone was observed a single time. The chain joins TRBV15 to TRBJ2-6; 9 nucleotides match TRBD1. CDR3 length: 17 residues. V shed 3 bases and J 1 base; nucleotides not matched to a gene: 4. The germline gives CDR1 LNHNV, CDR2 YYDKDF (reference sequence). The CDR3 nucleotides are TGTGCCACCAGCAGTCGGACAGGGGCTTCTGGGGCCAACGTCCTGACTTTC. Translation gives CATSSRTGASGANVLTF.

The chain carries TRBV10-1 and TRBJ1-2, with D unclear. Germline V gives CDR1 WNHNN, CDR2 SYGVQD (reference sequence). This CDR3 is 13 amino acids long. Deletions cut 6 bases from V and 3 bases from J, with 11 bases between. CDR3 region: CASRILFDYGYTF. The CDR3, as DNA: TGCGCCAGCAGGATTTTATTCGACTATGGCTACACCTTC.

This sequence joins TRBV4-3 and TRBJ1-6; 8 positions agree with TRBD1. Unmatched junction bases numbered 11, after V lost 3 bases and J lost 7 bases. Germline lookup yields CDR1 LGHNA and CDR2 YSLEER. This CDR3 region has 17 residues. CDR3 amino acids: CASSHLIGTGDNSPLHF. The CDR3 DNA follows: TGCGCCAGCAGCCACTTGATTGGGACAGGCGACAATTCACCCCTCCACTTT.

This chain links TRBV11-2 with TRBJ2-5, with TRBD2 matching over 11 bases. This CDR3 is built from 16 residues. V dropped 5 bases and J dropped 1; count of bases not matched to a gene: 6. Germline loops: CDR1 SGHAT, CDR2 FQNNGV. The CDR3 bases are TGTGCCAGCAGCCCGAGACTAGCGGGGATCCAAGAGACCCAGTACTTC. Translation: CASSPRLAGIQETQYF.

This chain uses TRBV25-1 with TRBJ1-1; D gene unclear. CDR3 length equals 14 residues. Germline loops: CDR1 MGHDK, CDR2 SYGVNS. Trimming left V 1 base short and J 1 base short, with 7 bases between. Written as DNA, the CDR3 is TGTGCCAGCAGTGAATCCCTTGGGAACACTGAAGCTTTCTTT. Protein sequence: CASSESLGNTEAFF.

J is TRBJ1-3 and V is TRBV2; 10 nucleotides align to TRBD1. Per the germline V gene, CDR1 is SNHLY and CDR2 is FYNNEI. This CDR3 has 13 amino acids. The J segment lost 7 bases and the V segment lost 9 bases, leaving 6 bases of the junction unmatched. The CDR3 is CASRQGAGNTIYF. Here the CDR3 DNA reads TGTGCCAGTAGACAGGGGGCAGGGAACACCATATATTTT. The whole variable domain, remainder taken from reference TRBV2 and TRBJ1-3, is EPEVTQTPSHQVTQMGQEVILRCVPISNHLYFYWYRQILGQKVEFLVSFYNNEISEKSEIFDDQFSVERPDGSNFTLKIRSTKLEDSAMYFCASRQGAGNTIYFGEGSWLTVV.

The rearrangement joins TRBV5-1 to TRBJ2-5; a weak D match, TRBD2 (6 bases). The CDR3 length is 16 residues. Germline-derived CDR1 and CDR2 are SGHRS and YFSETQ. V was trimmed by 1 base and J by 2 bases, leaving 15 bases between them. CDR3 in DNA: TGCGCCAGCAGCTTGTTTCGAACTAGCCAACAAGAGACCCAGTACTTC. Translation: CASSLFRTSQQETQYF.

This chain links TRBV19 with TRBJ2-3; D is possibly TRBD2 (6 bases). The ends were cut back, 0 bases at V and 2 bases at J, with 15 bases in the middle. The V gene's germline CDR1 is LNHDA and CDR2 SQIVND (reference sequence). The CDR3 runs to 17 residues. The CDR3 reads CASSIDPGLLITDTQYF. CDR3 DNA: TGTGCCAGTAGTATAGACCCGGGACTCCTCATCACAGATACGCAGTATTTT.

This chain connects TRBV19 to TRBJ1-2; D is ambiguous. This CDR3 has 13 residues. V was pared by 7 bases and J by 5 bases, with 14 bases between. CDR1 and CDR2 (germline): LNHDA, SQIVND (reference sequence). The CDR3 DNA follows: TGTGCCAGTAATCCGGGCGGAGTGTATGGCTACACCTTC. Translating gives CASNPGGVYGYTF. Full variable domain (outside the CDR3, taken from reference TRBV19 and TRBJ1-2): DGGITQSPKYLFRKEGQNVTLSCEQNLNHDAMYWYRQDPGQGLRLIYYSQIVNDFQKGDIAEGYSVSREKKESFPLTVTSAQKNPTAFYLCASNPGGVYGYTFGSGTRLTVV.

The chain links TRBV4-3 to TRBJ1-4, with a possible D match to TRBD1 (6 bases). CDR3 length equals 15 residues. Trimming removed 7 bases at V and 5 bases at J, with 17 bases between. Per the germline V gene, CDR1 is LGHNA and CDR2 is YSLEER. In DNA form, the CDR3 reads TGCGCCAGCACCCGCATAGGGGGAAGAAATGAAAAACTGTTTTTT. It encodes CASTRIGGRNEKLFF.

This clone showed up just once. The J gene is TRBJ1-5, the V gene TRBV4-3; a weak D match, TRBD1 (5 bases). The CDR3 has 14 amino acids. Germline loops: CDR1 LGHNA, CDR2 YSLEER. The V end lost 5 bases, the J end lost 5 bases, and 13 bases lay between the germline ends. The CDR3 DNA follows: TGCGCCAGCAGCTTAAGACGGGGGTATCAGCCCCAGCATTTT. It yields the protein CASSLRRGYQPQHF.

This clone appeared a single time. The DNA of the CDR3 is TGTGCCAGCAGACGGGACAGGGTACAAGAGACCCAGTACTTC. This gives the protein CASRRDRVQETQYF. The chain is built from TRBV6-5 and TRBJ2-5; 9 nucleotides agree with TRBD1. V shed 6 bases, J shed 2 bases, and the junction held 4 bases outside the gene matches. CDR3 length: 14 residues. Germline V gives CDR1 MNHEY, CDR2 SVGAGI.

This chain links TRBV7-9 with TRBJ2-3; D not certain. The CDR3 runs to 12 residues. CDR1 and CDR2 (germline): SEHNR, FQNEAQ (reference sequence). Trimming took off 5 bases at V and 2 bases at J, with 5 bases between the two ends. The CDR3 reads CASSAVTDTQYF. CDR3 in DNA: TGTGCCAGCAGCGCCGTCACAGATACGCAGTATTTT. Complete variable domain (other parts from reference TRBV7-9 and TRBJ2-3): DTGVSQNPRHKITKRGQNVTFRCDPISEHNRLYWYRQTLGQGPEFLTYFQNEAQLEKSRLLSDRFSAERPKGSFSTLEIQRTEQGDSAMYLCASSAVTDTQYFGPGTRLTVL.

V usage is TRBV19 and J usage is TRBJ1-3; D is unclear. The CDR3 sequence is 14 residues long. From germline, CDR1 is LNHDA and CDR2 SQIVND (reference sequence). V lost 4 bases and J lost 9, with 16 bases in between. The DNA for the CDR3 is TGTGCCAGTAGTAGGACGGACTTCGGCGGCACCATATATTTT. Its protein product is CASSRTDFGGTIYF.

V is TRBV7-6 and J is TRBJ2-7; D perhaps matches TRBD1 (6 bases). Germline V gives CDR1 SGHVS, CDR2 FNYEAQ. The CDR3 extends over 18 amino acids. V shed 1 base and J shed 3 bases, with 22 bases lying between them. The CDR3 loop is CASSLGTGTPRTNYEQYF. Here the CDR3 DNA reads TGTGCCAGCAGCTTAGGGACTGGGACACCGAGAACCAACTACGAGCAGTACTTC.

The rearrangement links TRBV19 to TRBJ2-5; weak D call: TRBD1 (7 bases). CDR3 length: 13 amino acids. V dropped 3 bases and J dropped 5 bases, with 10 bases sitting between them. In germline, CDR1 is LNHDA, CDR2 SQIVND (reference sequence). The CDR3 spells CASSMAGGETQYF. CDR3 DNA: TGTGCCAGTAGTATGGCAGGGGGGGAGACCCAGTACTTC.

This clone was counted a few times. The rearrangement uses TRBV6-1 and TRBJ1-6; D is unclear. Trimming stripped 6 bases from V and 8 bases from J, with 11 bases between. There are 13 residues in the CDR3. The V gene's germline CDR1 is MNHNS and CDR2 SASEGT. The chain's CDR3 is CASSTYGDSPLHF. The CDR3 DNA sequence: TGTGCCAGCAGCACATACGGGGATTCACCCCTCCACTTT.

The chain combines TRBV6-6 with TRBJ1-4; D perhaps matches TRBD1 (5 bases). V was trimmed by 7 bases and J by 3 bases, leaving 15 bases between them. CDR3 length: 15 amino acids. Germline CDR1 and CDR2: MNHNY and SVGAGI (reference sequence). The CDR3 loop is CASTHTGASNEKLFF. The CDR3 DNA reads as TGTGCCAGCACCCACACCGGGGCCTCTAATGAAAAACTGTTTTTT.

The DNA of the CDR3 is TGTGCCAGCTCACCACCTAGGGTTTCGGGAACTGAAGCTTTCTTT. It translates to CASSPPRVSGTEAFF. This chain joins TRBV18 and TRBJ1-1; D is undetermined. Germline V gene lookup returns CDR1 KGHSH and CDR2 LQKENI. The germline V and J ends were trimmed by 0 bases and 5 bases, with 13 bases remaining between them. CDR3 size: 15 residues.